This T cell receptor beta chain was retrieved from a study of blood T cell repertoires in COVID-19. Looking at the study overall: The United States, Italy and Spain supplied acute and convalescent COVID-19 samples. T cells, B-cell-depleted T cells, or PBMCs supplied cDNA or gDNA.

J was trimmed by 10 bases and V by 1 base; bases with no gene match: 4. Germline V CDR1 and CDR2: SGHKS, YYEKEE (reference sequence). The CDR3 covers 15 residues. Under the authors' procedure: Nucleated cell counts were estimated from reference gene primer amplification. Clones were sequenced by immunoSEQ multiplex PCR, and TCRdb holds only the in-frame ones, with some missing. V and J calls and clone size follow that table, whereas D and trimming were derived from the DNA. The table includes about 170,000 clones, approximately 79% detected once. The material sequenced was peripheral blood. The chain recombines TRBV5-5 with TRBJ1-6; 11 nucleotides align to TRBD1. The clonotype was recovered from a woman of 80 years or more with acute or convalescent COVID-19. The CDR3 DNA sequence: TGTGCCAGCAGCTTGAGGGGACAGGGGGGGTCACCCCTCCACTTT. This translates into CASSLRGQGGSPLHF.